Sequencing of this T cell receptor (beta chain) was carried out in a study of shared clonotypes between healthy human individuals (dated by TCRdb to the early 2020s). Regarding the complete study: The cohort included a few men and a couple of women between 18 and 49 years of age. Per donor, three plates each were used for CD4 naive and CD4 memory, two for CD8 naive, and one for CD8 memory. Different laboratories and diverse techniques were used to prepare libraries and sequence TCR repertoires, to increase sequencing depth and limit assay-specific biases. Each donor's leukapheresis produced roughly between about 0.8 and 8.9 billion PBMCs. To estimate repertoire size and how much clonotype sharing occurs between individuals, the study deeply sequenced the blood TCR repertoires of about 5 healthy adults. General study outcomes and caveats: Naive subsets generally had larger estimated clonotype richness than memory subsets did. Only blood was sampled, and tissue TCR repertoires likely differ from those in blood. When several donors were compared, the shared fraction of clonotypes was around 5% for naive CD4, about 4% for naive CD8, more than 2% for memory CD4, and 0.4% for memory CD8. Incomplete sequencing was indicated by rarefaction of sorted-subset datasets, despite the large sequencing depth. Clonotypes shared by all four sorted-subset donors showed higher generation probabilities than non-shared clonotypes. Pairwise subsampling led to the expectation that sequencing depth would affect the degree of clonotype sharing among donors. Because the study included a small number of donors, the genetic and exposure-history diversity represented was limited.

Healthy HIV-negative adults with no recently reported acute infections or vaccinations were included as donors. Only Caucasian adults living in Nashville, Tennessee, USA were represented among the donors. CD8 memory samples combined magnetically selected CD45RO+ cells with CCR7-negative CD45RA+ effector memory (TemRA) cells. After blood collection by leukapheresis, PBMCs were isolated using Ficoll-Histopaque density gradient centrifugation and then cryopreserved in the vapor phase of liquid nitrogen. Analytical flow cytometry was used to check the purity and quantity of every magnetically sorted T cell population. Genomic DNA was isolated from each sorted fraction and quantified by UV absorbance on a Nanodrop 2000c. TCR CDR3 regions were amplified from genomic DNA by multiplex PCR using the deep immunoSEQ assay. Extracted genomic DNA from each cell subset was distributed evenly across all wells of several immunoSEQ 96-well plates, and each plate was treated as a replicate. For sorted subsets, around 200 ng genomic DNA, equal to 25,000 to 35,000 T cell genomes, was loaded into each replicate PCR. The purified libraries were quantified using a Qubit 3.0 fluorometer, sized with a Bioanalyzer 2100, and then quantified again using the KAPA Library Quantification kit. A separate single-read 150-cycle Illumina NextSeq 550 flow cell was used to sequence each immunoSEQ 96-well plate. For the original study's pipeline: Because the immunoSEQ output held only junctional sequences and lacked quality scores, the filtering could not match the filtering applied to full-length reads. To assign V/J genes and CDR3, sequences were annotated against IMGT germline references using PyIR, a Python wrapper for IgBLAST v1.9. Reads with weak V/J assignments (E-value above 1e-6), missing CDR3, stop codons, out-of-frame junctions, or ambiguous translated residues were removed. A V3J clonotype was defined by an identical inferred V gene, J gene, and CDR3 amino acid sequence. Percentage overlap between repertoires was computed as shared unique clonotypes divided by the size of the smaller repertoire. Repertoire richness was assessed with RTK rarefaction, the Chao1 estimator, and Recon v2.1 estimates of unobserved clonotypes. OLGA was used to compute generation probabilities for all TCRbeta clonotypes that the gDNA method yielded from a handful of donors. TCRdb limited this immuneACCESS table to in-frame rearrangements with V and J called. A share of clones is missing; checked studies link under half to unresolved V genes, and the rest is unexplained. V and J calls and clone size are given by that table; D and trimming were obtained from the DNA. The sample contains roughly 660,000 clones, 80% to 95% of them found a single time. The ten largest clones capture 34% of the sample.

Notes on this clone: Its recognized antigen is unknown. Per-base quality was not reported, and no clone a single base away is much larger than it.

The V and J ends are trimmed by 0 bases and 2 bases, leaving 9 bases between them. Its CDR3 holds 15 amino acids, cysteine through phenylalanine. The read is trimmed to its CDR3 DNA, 45 bases read in frame from base 1. In the germline V gene, CDR1 corresponds to MNHEY and CDR2 to SVGAGI. Recombination connected TRBV6-5 to TRBJ2-3; a tentative D match to TRBD2 spans 6 bases. Sequencing input: memory CD8+ T cells from PBMCs. According to the study, the label for this sample's cell subset or site signals: CD45RO+ cells pooled with CCR7-negative TemRA cells. The sequence derives from a young man in good health. Some clones in this sample may be carry-over from other donors' samples. The nucleotides are TGTGCCAGCAGTTACTCCGGCGGGATCACAGATACGCAGTATTTT. Its translation reads: CASSYSGGITDTQYF.